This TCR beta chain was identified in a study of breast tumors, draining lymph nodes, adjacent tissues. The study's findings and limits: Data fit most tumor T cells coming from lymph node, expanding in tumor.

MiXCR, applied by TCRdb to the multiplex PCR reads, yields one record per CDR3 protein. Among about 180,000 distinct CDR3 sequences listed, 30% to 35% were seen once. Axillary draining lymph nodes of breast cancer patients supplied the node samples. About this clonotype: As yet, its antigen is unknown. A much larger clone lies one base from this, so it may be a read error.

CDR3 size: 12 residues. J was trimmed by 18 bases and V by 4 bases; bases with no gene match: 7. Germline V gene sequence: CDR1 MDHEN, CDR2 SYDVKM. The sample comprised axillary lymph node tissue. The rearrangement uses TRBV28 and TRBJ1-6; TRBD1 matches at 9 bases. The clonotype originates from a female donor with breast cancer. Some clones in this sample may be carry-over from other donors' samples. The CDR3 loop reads CASSSGQGKPHF. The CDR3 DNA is TGTGCCAGCAGTTCAGGACAGGGGAAACCCCACTTT.